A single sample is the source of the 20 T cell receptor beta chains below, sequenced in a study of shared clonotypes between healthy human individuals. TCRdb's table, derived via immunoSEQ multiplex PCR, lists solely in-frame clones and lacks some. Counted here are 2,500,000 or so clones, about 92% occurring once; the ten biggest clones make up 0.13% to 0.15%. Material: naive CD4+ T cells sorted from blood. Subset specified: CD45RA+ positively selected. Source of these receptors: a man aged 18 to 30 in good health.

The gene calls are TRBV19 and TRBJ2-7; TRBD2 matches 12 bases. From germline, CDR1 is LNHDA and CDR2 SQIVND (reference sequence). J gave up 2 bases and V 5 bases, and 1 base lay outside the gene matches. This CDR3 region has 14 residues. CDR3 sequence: CASSWTSGTYEQYF. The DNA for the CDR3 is TGTGCCAGTAGTTGGACTAGCGGGACCTACGAGCAGTACTTC.

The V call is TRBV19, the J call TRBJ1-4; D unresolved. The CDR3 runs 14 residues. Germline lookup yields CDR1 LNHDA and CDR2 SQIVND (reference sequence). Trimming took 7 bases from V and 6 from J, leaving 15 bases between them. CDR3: CASMPRNTYEKLFF. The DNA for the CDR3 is TGTGCCAGTATGCCGAGGAACACCTATGAAAAACTGTTTTTT.

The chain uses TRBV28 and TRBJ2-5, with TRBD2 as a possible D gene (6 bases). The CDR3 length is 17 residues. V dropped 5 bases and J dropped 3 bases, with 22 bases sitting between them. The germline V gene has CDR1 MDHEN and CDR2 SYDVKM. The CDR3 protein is CASSPRGTGVSKETQYF. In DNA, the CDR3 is TGTGCCAGCAGTCCCCGGGGCACGGGGGTATCAAAAGAGACCCAGTACTTC.

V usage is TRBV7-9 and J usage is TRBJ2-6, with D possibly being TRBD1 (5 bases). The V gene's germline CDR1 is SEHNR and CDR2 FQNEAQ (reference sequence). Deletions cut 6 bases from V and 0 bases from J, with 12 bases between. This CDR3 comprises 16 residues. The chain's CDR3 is CASRPDRPSGANVLTF. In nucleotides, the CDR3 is TGTGCCAGCAGACCCGACAGACCCTCTGGGGCCAACGTCCTGACTTTC.

The CDR3 sequence: CASSLMDRLGEQFF. CDR3 bases: TGTGCCAGCAGCTTGATGGACAGACTGGGTGAGCAGTTCTTC. The chain is built from TRBV7-3 and TRBJ2-1; D is possibly TRBD1 (6 bases). The ends were cut back, 3 bases at V and 9 bases at J, with 15 bases in the middle. CDR3 length: 14 residues. CDR1 is SGHTA and CDR2 is FQGTGA in the germline V gene. Variable domain in full (rest from reference TRBV7-3 and TRBJ2-1): GAGVSQTPSNKVTEKGKYVELRCDPISGHTALYWYRQSLGQGPEFLIYFQGTGAADDSGLPNDRFFAVRPEGSVSTLKIQRTERGDSAVYLCASSLMDRLGEQFFGPGTRLTVL.

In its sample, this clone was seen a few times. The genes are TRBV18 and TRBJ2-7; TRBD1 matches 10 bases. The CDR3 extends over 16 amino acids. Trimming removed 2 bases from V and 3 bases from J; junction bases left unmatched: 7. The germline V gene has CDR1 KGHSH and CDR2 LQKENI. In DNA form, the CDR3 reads TGTGCCAGCTCACCAACACCGGGACAGGGGTACTACGAGCAGTACTTC. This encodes CASSPTPGQGYYEQYF.

Written as DNA, the CDR3 is TGTGCCAGCAGCGTAACCTCCGCCGGACTAGCGGGGATAGATACGCAGTATTTT. Amino acid sequence: CASSVTSAGLAGIDTQYF. The chain is built from TRBV9 and TRBJ2-3; 12 nucleotides align to TRBD2. V gave up 1 base and J gave up 5 bases; unmatched junction bases: 11. The CDR3 is made up of 18 amino acids. Germline loops: CDR1 SGDLS, CDR2 YYNGEE.

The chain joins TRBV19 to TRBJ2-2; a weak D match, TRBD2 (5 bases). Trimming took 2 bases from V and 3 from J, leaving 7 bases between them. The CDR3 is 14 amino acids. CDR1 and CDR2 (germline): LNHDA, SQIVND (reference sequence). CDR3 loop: CASSIWRDTGELFF. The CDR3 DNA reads TGTGCCAGTAGTATATGGCGGGACACCGGGGAGCTGTTTTTT.

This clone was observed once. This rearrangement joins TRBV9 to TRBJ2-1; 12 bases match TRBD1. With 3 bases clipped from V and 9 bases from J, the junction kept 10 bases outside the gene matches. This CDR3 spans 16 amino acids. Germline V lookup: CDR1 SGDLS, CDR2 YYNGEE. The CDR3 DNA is TGTGCCAGCAGCGGGTACGAGGGACAGGGGGCCCGTGAGCAGTTCTTC. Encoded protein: CASSGYEGQGAREQFF.

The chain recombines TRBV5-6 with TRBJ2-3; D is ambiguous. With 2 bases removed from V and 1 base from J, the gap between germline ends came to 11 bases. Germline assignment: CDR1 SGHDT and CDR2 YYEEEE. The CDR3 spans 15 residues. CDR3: CASSFDSPGTDTQYF. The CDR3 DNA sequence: TGTGCCAGCAGCTTTGATAGCCCCGGCACAGATACGCAGTATTTT.

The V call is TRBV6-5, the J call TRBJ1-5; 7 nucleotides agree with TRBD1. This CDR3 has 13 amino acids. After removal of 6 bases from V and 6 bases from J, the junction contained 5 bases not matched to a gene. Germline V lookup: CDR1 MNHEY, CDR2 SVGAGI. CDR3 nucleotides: TGTGCCAGCAGAAGACAGGGCGGTCAGCCCCAGCATTTT. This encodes CASRRQGGQPQHF.

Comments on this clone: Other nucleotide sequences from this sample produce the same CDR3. CDR3 sequence: CASSINEETQYF. Here the CDR3 DNA reads TGTGCCAGTAGTATAAACGAAGAGACCCAGTACTTC. The V and J genes are TRBV19 and TRBJ2-5, with D uncertain. The CDR3 runs to 12 residues. The V and J ends lost 2 bases and 3 bases respectively, with 4 bases between them. The germline gives CDR1 LNHDA, CDR2 SQIVND (reference sequence).

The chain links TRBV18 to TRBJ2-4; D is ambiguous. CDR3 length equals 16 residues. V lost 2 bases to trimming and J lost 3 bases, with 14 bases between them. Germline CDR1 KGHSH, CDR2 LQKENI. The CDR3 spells CASSPRSIGRKNIQYF. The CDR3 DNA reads TGTGCCAGCTCACCAAGGTCCATAGGACGCAAAAACATTCAGTACTTC.

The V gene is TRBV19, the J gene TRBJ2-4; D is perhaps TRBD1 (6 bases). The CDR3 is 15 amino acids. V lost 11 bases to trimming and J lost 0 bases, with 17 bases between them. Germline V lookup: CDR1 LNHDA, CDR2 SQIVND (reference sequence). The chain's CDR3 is CAAQGGGLAKNIQYF. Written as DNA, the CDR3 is TGTGCCGCGCAAGGGGGTGGACTAGCCAAAAACATTCAGTACTTC. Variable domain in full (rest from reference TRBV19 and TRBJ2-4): DGGITQSPKYLFRKEGQNVTLSCEQNLNHDAMYWYRQDPGQGLRLIYYSQIVNDFQKGDIAEGYSVSREKKESFPLTVTSAQKNPTAFYLCAAQGGGLAKNIQYFGAGTRLSVL.

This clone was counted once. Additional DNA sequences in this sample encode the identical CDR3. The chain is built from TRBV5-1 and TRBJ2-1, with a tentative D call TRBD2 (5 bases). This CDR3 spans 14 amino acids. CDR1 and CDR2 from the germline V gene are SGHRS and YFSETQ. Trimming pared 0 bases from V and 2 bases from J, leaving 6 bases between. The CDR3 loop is CASSLAGTYNEQFF. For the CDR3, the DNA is TGCGCCAGCAGCTTGGCGGGGACCTACAATGAGCAGTTCTTC.

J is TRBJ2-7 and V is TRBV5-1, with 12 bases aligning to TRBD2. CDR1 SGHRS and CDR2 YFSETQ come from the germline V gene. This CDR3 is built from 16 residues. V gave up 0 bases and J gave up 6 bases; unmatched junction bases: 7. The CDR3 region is CASSLVLTSGGGEQYF. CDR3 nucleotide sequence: TGCGCCAGCAGCTTGGTGCTGACTAGCGGGGGCGGCGAGCAGTACTTC. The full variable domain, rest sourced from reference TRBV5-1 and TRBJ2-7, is KAGVTQTPRYLIKTRGQQVTLSCSPISGHRSVSWYQQTPGQGLQFLFEYFSETQRNKGNFPGRFSGRQFSNSRSEMNVSTLELGDSALYLCASSLVLTSGGGEQYFGPGTRLTVT.

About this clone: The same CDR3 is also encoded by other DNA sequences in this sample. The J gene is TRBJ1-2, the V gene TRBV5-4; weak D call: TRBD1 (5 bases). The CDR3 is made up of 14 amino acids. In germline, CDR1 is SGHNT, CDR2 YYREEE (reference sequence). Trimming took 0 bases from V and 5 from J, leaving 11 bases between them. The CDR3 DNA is TGTGCCAGCAGCTTGGGGCAGGGTGGTTATGGCTACACCTTC. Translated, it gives CASSLGQGGYGYTF.

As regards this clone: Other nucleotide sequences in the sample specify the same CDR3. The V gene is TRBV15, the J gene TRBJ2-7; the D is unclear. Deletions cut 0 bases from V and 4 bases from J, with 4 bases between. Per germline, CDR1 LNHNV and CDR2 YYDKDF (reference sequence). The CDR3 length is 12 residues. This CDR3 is CATSREGYEQYF. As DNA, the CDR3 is TGTGCCACCAGCAGAGAGGGGTACGAGCAGTACTTC.

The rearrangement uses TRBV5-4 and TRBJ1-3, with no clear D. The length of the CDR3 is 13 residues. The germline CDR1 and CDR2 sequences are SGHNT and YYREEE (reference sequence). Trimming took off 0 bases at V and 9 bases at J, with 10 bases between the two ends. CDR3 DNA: TGTGCCAGCAGCTTGGGGGCCGAGGGCACCATATATTTT. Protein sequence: CASSLGAEGTIYF.

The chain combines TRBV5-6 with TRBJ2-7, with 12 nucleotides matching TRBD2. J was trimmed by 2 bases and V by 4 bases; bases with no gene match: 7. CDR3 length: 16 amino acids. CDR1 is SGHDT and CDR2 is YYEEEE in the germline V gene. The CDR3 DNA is TGTGCCAGCAGCCTCACCGGACTAGCGGGGACCTACGAGCAGTACTTC. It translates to CASSLTGLAGTYEQYF.